This T cell receptor beta chain derives from a study of T cell clonality in common variable immunodeficiency. General study points: In common variable immunodeficiency, TCR beta chains reportedly carried fewer deletions and N-nucleotide insertions.

In regard to this clone: Its antigen is unknown. With the read ending 3 residues before the CDR3 end, the germline J gene is used to fill in that end.

There are 15 residues in the CDR3. The V end was cut by 3 bases, the J end by 0 bases, with 11 bases between. The germline gives CDR1 LNHDA, CDR2 SQIVND (reference sequence). Clones were sequenced by immunoSEQ multiplex PCR, and TCRdb holds only the in-frame ones, with some missing. Altogether approximately 21,000 clones were found in the sample, and no singletons occur. The clonotype comes from a human donor with common variable immunodeficiency. This chain connects TRBV19 to TRBJ1-1; no firm D call. Input material: peripheral blood mononuclear cells. The sequenced CDR3 bases are TGTGCCAGTAGTATCGGGGAGCGACTGAACACTGAA. This sequence encodes CASSIGERLNTE. The entire CDR3 is CASSIGERLNTEAFF.